These 27 T cell receptor beta chains were all obtained from the same sample, sequenced in a study of blood T cells in healthy people across ages. Combining a sample-barcoded 5' primer with a J-beta primer mix, a second PCR ran for roughly 7 to 11 cycles. TCRdb re-called the 5' RACE reads through MiXCR, storing one row per CDR3 protein. The repertoire holds 450,000 to 700,000 distinct CDR3 sequences, with approximately 25% as singletons. The sample comprised blood. These receptor sequences come from a woman aged 70-85 years in good health.

The chain combines TRBV5-1 with TRBJ1-1; no clear D. This CDR3 is 16 amino acids long. V was trimmed by 1 base and J by 1 base, leaving 14 bases between them. Germline V gene lookup returns CDR1 SGHRS and CDR2 YFSETQ. CDR3 region: CASSLSRGLSNTEAFF. In DNA form, the CDR3 reads TGCGCCAGCAGCTTGAGCCGGGGTTTATCGAACACTGAAGCTTTCTTT.

In this sample, this clonotype turned up a few times. This chain uses TRBV5-1 with TRBJ2-3; 8 positions match TRBD1. There are 16 residues in the CDR3. With 0 bases clipped from V and 5 bases from J, the junction kept 8 bases outside the gene matches. Germline V gene lookup returns CDR1 SGHRS and CDR2 YFSETQ. This CDR3 reads CASSLEPGGGIDTQYF. The CDR3 coding sequence is TGCGCCAGCAGCTTGGAGCCAGGGGGCGGGATAGATACGCAGTATTTT.

V usage is TRBV5-1 and J usage is TRBJ2-6; TRBD2 might be the D (5 bases). Germline CDR1 reads SGHRS; CDR2 reads YFSETQ. The CDR3 length is 15 residues. V lost 0 bases and J lost 2, with 6 bases in between. CDR3 protein: CASSLVGAGANVLTF. CDR3 nucleotides: TGCGCCAGCAGCTTGGTCGGGGCTGGGGCCAACGTCCTGACTTTC.

The chain employs TRBV5-1 and TRBJ2-5; weak D call: TRBD1 (5 bases). Germline V gene sequence: CDR1 SGHRS, CDR2 YFSETQ. The CDR3 covers 14 residues. V shed 2 bases and J shed 2 bases, with 10 bases lying between them. CDR3 bases: TGCGCCAGCAGCTTCAGACAGCAGCAAGAGACCCAGTACTTC. It is translated as CASSFRQQQETQYF. Full variable domain (missing parts from reference TRBV5-1 and TRBJ2-5): KAGVTQTPRYLIKTRGQQVTLSCSPISGHRSVSWYQQTPGQGLQFLFEYFSETQRNKGNFPGRFSGRQFSNSRSEMNVSTLELGDSALYLCASSFRQQQETQYFGPGTRLLVL.

There are many counts of this clonotype. The rearrangement joins TRBV7-9 to TRBJ2-7; TRBD1 agrees at 7 bases. The length of the CDR3 is 14 residues. The J segment lost 5 bases and the V segment lost 8 bases, leaving 12 bases of the junction unmatched. Per germline, CDR1 SEHNR and CDR2 FQNEAQ (reference sequence). In nucleotides, the CDR3 is TGTGCCAGCGTGGTCCAGGGGGATAACAACGAGCAGTACTTC. Translation gives CASVVQGDNNEQYF.

This clonotype was seen more than once but under ten times. This chain uses TRBV7-2 with TRBJ1-2, with D possibly matching TRBD1 (6 bases). V shed 1 base and J shed 1 base, with 16 bases lying between them. The CDR3 extends over 17 amino acids. Germline V CDR1 and CDR2: SGHTA, FQGNSA. This CDR3 is CASSLGAGVSLNYGYTF. CDR3 sequence (DNA): TGTGCCAGCAGCTTAGGGGCAGGGGTTTCCCTTAACTATGGCTACACCTTC.

The chain has TRBV7-2 and TRBJ1-5, with D unclear. V lost 4 bases to trimming and J lost 4 bases, with 5 bases between them. The CDR3 is 12 amino acids. Germline V gene sequence: CDR1 SGHTA, CDR2 FQGNSA. The CDR3, as DNA: TGTGCCAGCAGCTCGAATAATCAGCCCCAGCATTTT. Its translation: CASSSNNQPQHF.

CDR3 sequence reads: CASSPGLANLQETQYF. In nucleotides, the CDR3 is TGCGCCAGCAGCCCAGGACTAGCGAATTTGCAAGAGACCCAGTACTTC. The chain has TRBV5-1 and TRBJ2-5; 9 bases are shared with TRBD2. Germline-derived CDR1 and CDR2 are SGHRS and YFSETQ. This CDR3 spans 16 amino acids. With 4 bases clipped from V and 2 bases from J, the junction kept 9 bases outside the gene matches.

This clonotype was detected a few times. The gene calls are TRBV9 and TRBJ2-1, with 10 bases identical to TRBD2. CDR3 length equals 16 residues. Germline trimming cut 0 bases from V and 7 bases from J; bases unmatched to any gene: 7. Germline V CDR1 and CDR2: SGDLS, YYNGEE. The CDR3 loop is CASSVASGGARNEQFF. CDR3 sequence (DNA): TGTGCCAGCAGCGTAGCGAGCGGGGGGGCCCGGAATGAGCAGTTCTTC.

V is TRBV5-1 and J is TRBJ2-5; the D is unclear. Germline loops: CDR1 SGHRS, CDR2 YFSETQ. The germline V and J ends were trimmed by 4 bases and 2 bases, with 9 bases remaining between them. This CDR3 comprises 13 residues. CDR3 sequence: CASSRDKQETQYF. The CDR3 nucleotides are TGCGCCAGCAGCCGAGACAAACAAGAGACCCAGTACTTC.

The rearrangement joins TRBV6-1 to TRBJ1-1; 10 positions match TRBD1. V dropped 6 bases and J dropped 0; count of bases not matched to a gene: 7. In germline, CDR1 is MNHNS, CDR2 SASEGT. This CDR3 contains 16 residues. DNA of the CDR3: TGTGCCAGCAGCCCGGGACAGGGGAGGATGAACACTGAAGCTTTCTTT. Residues: CASSPGQGRMNTEAFF.

On this clonotype: At one end the junction does not follow the germline gene, possibly because of a read error. The rearrangement joins TRBV25-1 to TRBJ2-3; 9 bases are a match to TRBD1. CDR1 and CDR2 from the germline V gene are MGHDK and SYGVNS. This CDR3 comprises 15 residues. As DNA, the CDR3 is TGTGCCAGCAGTGGTTTAGGACAGGGGAAAGATCCGCAGTATTTT. Translating it yields CASSGLGQGKDPQYF. Together with reference TRBV25-1 and TRBJ2-3, the CDR3 gives the full variable domain: EADIYQTPRYLVIGTGKKITLECSQTMGHDKMYWYQQDPGMELHLIHYSYGVNSTEKGDLSSESTVSRIRTEHFPLTLESARPSHTSQYLCASSGLGQGKDPQYFGPGTRLTVL.

The chain has TRBV7-9 and TRBJ2-5; D is undetermined. The CDR3 loop spans 14 amino acids. Trimming pared 3 bases from V and 2 bases from J, leaving 10 bases between. CDR1 and CDR2 (germline): SEHNR, FQNEAQ (reference sequence). The CDR3 sequence: CASSFSQTQETQYF. CDR3 sequence (DNA): TGTGCCAGCAGCTTTTCACAGACACAAGAGACCCAGTACTTC. The full variable domain, completed using reference TRBV7-9 and TRBJ2-5, is DTGVSQNPRHKITKRGQNVTFRCDPISEHNRLYWYRQTLGQGPEFLTYFQNEAQLEKSRLLSDRFSAERPKGSFSTLEIQRTEQGDSAMYLCASSFSQTQETQYFGPGTRLLVL.

The V gene is TRBV5-5, the J gene TRBJ1-1; D is uncertain. Germline CDR1 reads SGHKS; CDR2 reads YYEKEE (reference sequence). Trimming cost V 3 bases and J 0 bases, with 15 bases left between them. The CDR3 totals 16 residues. CDR3 loop: CASSYGEGLMNTEAFF. In nucleotides, the CDR3 is TGTGCCAGCAGCTATGGCGAGGGTCTTATGAACACTGAAGCTTTCTTT.

The rearrangement links TRBV29-1 to TRBJ1-1, with 8 bases lining up with TRBD1. There are 13 residues in the CDR3. J gave up 1 base and V 4 bases, and 2 bases lay outside the gene matches. The germline CDR1 and CDR2 sequences are SQVTM and ANQGSEA. CDR3 residues: CSVGQGANTEAFF. The CDR3 DNA follows: TGCAGCGTTGGGCAGGGGGCGAACACTGAAGCTTTCTTT.

The gene calls are TRBV5-1 and TRBJ2-5, with 8 bases that match TRBD2. Unmatched junction bases numbered 5, after V lost 6 bases and J lost 1 base. CDR3 length equals 14 residues. The germline gives CDR1 SGHRS, CDR2 YFSETQ. The CDR3 is CASKVGTSQETQYF. The DNA for the CDR3 is TGCGCCAGCAAAGTCGGGACTAGCCAAGAGACCCAGTACTTC.

This clonotype was seen more than once but under ten times. The chain is built from TRBV6-2 or TRBV6-3 and TRBJ2-4, with 8 bases lining up with TRBD2. Germline V CDR1 and CDR2: MNHEY, SVGEGT. The CDR3 totals 14 residues. V lost 5 bases, J lost 7 bases, and 7 bases stayed unmatched. The CDR3 spells CASSPGTSLNIQYF. The CDR3 region has the DNA TGTGCCAGCAGTCCCGGGACTAGTTTGAACATTCAGTACTTC.

This clonotype was recorded a few times. The V and J genes are TRBV7-2 and TRBJ2-3, with TRBD2 identical over 7 bases. The CDR3 is made up of 16 amino acids. V was pared by 5 bases and J by 5 bases, with 13 bases of the junction left unmatched. The germline V gene has CDR1 SGHTA and CDR2 FQGNSA. This CDR3 reads CASSRSGPGHGDTQYF. In nucleotides, the CDR3 is TGTGCCAGCAGCCGTAGCGGGCCTGGCCATGGAGATACGCAGTATTTT. Complete variable domain (other parts from reference TRBV7-2 and TRBJ2-3): GAGVSQSPSNKVTEKGKDVELRCDPISGHTALYWYRQSLGQGLEFLIYFQGNSAPDKSGLPSDRFSAERTGGSVSTLTIQRTQQEDSAVYLCASSRSGPGHGDTQYFGPGTRLTVL.

The chain has TRBV18 and TRBJ1-4, with a possible D match to TRBD1 (6 bases). The CDR3 is 17 amino acids. CDR1 is KGHSH, CDR2 LQKENI, per germline. The germline V and J ends were trimmed by 5 bases and 4 bases, with 20 bases remaining between them. Here the CDR3 reads CASSNSGAPGNNEKLFF. The CDR3 region has the DNA TGTGCCAGCTCAAATTCGGGGGCACCGGGCAATAATGAAAAACTGTTTTTT. The whole variable domain, remainder taken from reference TRBV18 and TRBJ1-4, is NAGVMQNPRHLVRRRGQEARLRCSPMKGHSHVYWYRQLPEEGLKFMVYLQKENIIDESGMPKERFSAEFPKEGPSILRIQQVVRGDSAAYFCASSNSGAPGNNEKLFFGSGTQLSVL.

The V gene is TRBV9, the J gene TRBJ1-3; D is possibly TRBD1 (5 bases). This CDR3 has 16 amino acids. V lost 3 bases and J 4 bases, leaving 17 bases between the germline ends. Germline loops: CDR1 SGDLS, CDR2 YYNGEE. CDR3 region: CASSAPVSGWGNTIYF. The CDR3 DNA follows: TGTGCCAGCAGCGCCCCCGTGTCAGGGTGGGGAAACACCATATATTTT.

The V call is TRBV10-3, the J call TRBJ2-7; perhaps D is TRBD1 or TRBD2 (6 bases each). The CDR3 is 11 amino acids. Looked up from germline, CDR1 is ENHRY and CDR2 is SYGVKD. V lost 10 bases and J 5 bases, leaving 12 bases between the germline ends. CDR3 DNA: TGTGCCACCGGGGGCGGGGACGAGCAGTACTTC. The encoded protein is CATGGGDEQYF.

This clonotype was counted at least ten times. The V call is TRBV3-1, the J call TRBJ2-5, with 7 nucleotides matching TRBD2. The CDR3 runs to 14 residues. V lost 2 bases, J lost 4 bases, and 4 bases stayed unmatched. Per the germline V gene, CDR1 is LGHDT and CDR2 is YNNKEL (reference sequence). The CDR3 is CASSQPGTIETQYF. In DNA form, the CDR3 reads TGTGCCAGCAGCCAACCCGGGACTATAGAGACCCAGTACTTC.

The genes are TRBV7-3 and TRBJ1-2; 10 bases are a match to TRBD1. The CDR3 consists of 15 residues. J gave up 2 bases and V 5 bases, and 5 bases lay outside the gene matches. CDR1 SGHTA and CDR2 FQGTGA come from the germline V gene. CDR3: CASSPGQGENYGYTF. The CDR3 DNA sequence: TGTGCCAGCAGCCCCGGACAGGGGGAAAACTATGGCTACACCTTC. Full variable domain (outside the CDR3, taken from reference TRBV7-3 and TRBJ1-2): GAGVSQTPSNKVTEKGKYVELRCDPISGHTALYWYRQSLGQGPEFLIYFQGTGAADDSGLPNDRFFAVRPEGSVSTLKIQRTERGDSAVYLCASSPGQGENYGYTFGSGTRLTVV.

V is TRBV7-2 and J is TRBJ1-6, with 7 bases that match TRBD1. CDR1 is SGHTA, CDR2 FQGNSA, per germline. The CDR3 sequence is 15 residues long. The V gene end was trimmed by 5 bases and the J gene end by 6 bases; junction bases not matched to a gene: 7. Here the CDR3 reads CASSQTGTANSPLHF. CDR3 sequence (DNA): TGTGCCAGCAGCCAGACCGGGACAGCTAATTCACCCCTCCACTTT. Variable domain in full (rest from reference TRBV7-2 and TRBJ1-6): GAGVSQSPSNKVTEKGKDVELRCDPISGHTALYWYRQSLGQGLEFLIYFQGNSAPDKSGLPSDRFSAERTGGSVSTLTIQRTQQEDSAVYLCASSQTGTANSPLHFGNGTRLTVT.

Here the CDR3 reads CASSDRTTYTDTQYF. The CDR3 nucleotides are TGTGCCAGCAGTGATAGGACTACTTACACAGATACGCAGTATTTT. This chain connects TRBV2 to TRBJ2-3, with a tentative D call TRBD2 (6 bases). In germline, CDR1 is SNHLY, CDR2 FYNNEI. There are 15 residues in the CDR3. Trimming removed 3 bases from V and 2 bases from J, with 12 bases in between.

The chain links TRBV10-3 to TRBJ2-5, with unresolved D. Trimming removed 4 bases at V and 5 bases at J, with 11 bases between. The CDR3 extends over 13 amino acids. Germline CDR1 ENHRY, CDR2 SYGVKD. The CDR3 region is CAISGASSETQYF. The CDR3 nucleotides are TGTGCCATCAGTGGGGCCTCCTCCGAGACCCAGTACTTC.

This clonotype appeared a single time. The chain links TRBV15 to TRBJ1-5, with D hard to call. V lost 3 bases and J 0 bases, leaving 21 bases between the germline ends. The CDR3 has 19 residues. Germline V gene lookup returns CDR1 LNHNV and CDR2 YYDKDF (reference sequence). CDR3 DNA sequence: TGTGCCACCAGCAGCGGATTGCAGTTCGGAGAGTATAGCAATCAGCCCCAGCATTTT. It yields the protein CATSSGLQFGEYSNQPQHF. The full variable domain, completed using reference TRBV15 and TRBJ1-5, is DAMVIQNPRYQVTQFGKPVTLSCSQTLNHNVMYWYQQKSSQAPKLLFHYYDKDFNNEADTPDNFQSRRPNTSFCFLDIRSPGLGDTAMYLCATSSGLQFGEYSNQPQHFGDGTRLSIL.